Listed below are T cell receptor beta chains from one sample, sequenced in a study of cytomegalovirus exposure and HLA in healthy donors. The table came from immunoSEQ multiplex PCR; TCRdb's copy has only in-frame clones and leaves some out. The sample yields about 210,000 clones, roughly 82% seen once. The sample taken for sequencing was PBMCs. Source of these receptors: a man aged 35 to 55 in good health and CMV-seropositive. The CDR3 runs from the conserved cysteine through the conserved F or W. D genes are given only for firm matches. Only part of the rows carry a size: once, few, many, or a class if the clone is expanded.

d_gene | j_gene | v_gene | abundance | CDR3nt | CDR3aa
- | TRBJ2-1 | TRBV2 | - | TGTGCCAGCAGTGAAAGGGGAAGCTCCTACAATGAGCAGTTCTTC | CASSERGSSYNEQFF
TRBD2 | TRBJ2-1 | TRBV7-8 | - | TGTGCCAGCAGCTTAGGACAGCGGGGATCCTACAATGAGCAGTTCTTC | CASSLGQRGSYNEQFF
- | TRBJ1-5 | TRBV2 | - | TGTGCCAGCAGCCCACAGGGAACTAGCAATCAGCCCCAGCATTTT | CASSPQGTSNQPQHF
TRBD1 | TRBJ1-2 | TRBV6-1 | once | TGTGCCAGCAGTGTATCCGGACAGGGGGCCTATGGCTACACCTTC | CASSVSGQGAYGYTF
- | TRBJ1-1 | TRBV5-5 | - | TGTGCCAGCAGCTTCGGGGGGCGGACTGAAGCTTTCTTT | CASSFGGRTEAFF
- | TRBJ2-1 | TRBV18 | - | TGTGCCAGCTCACCGCTGACAGGACCGCAGTTCTTC | CASSPLTGPQFF
TRBD2 | TRBJ2-1 | TRBV10-3 | - | TGTGCCATCAGTGAGCCGCGTGGGACTAGCGGAGACAATGAGCAGTTCTTC | CAISEPRGTSGDNEQFF
- | TRBJ1-1 | TRBV5-1 | - | TGCGCCAGCAGCTTGGCAACAGGGAATACTGAAGCTTTCTTT | CASSLATGNTEAFF
- | TRBJ1-2 | TRBV10-3 | - | TGTGCCATCAGTGAGTCTGGGGCCCTTAACTATGGCTACACCTTC | CAISESGALNYGYTF
TRBD2 | TRBJ2-7 | TRBV6-1 | - | TGTGCCAGCAGTGAAACTAGCGGGAACTACGAGCAGTACTTC | CASSETSGNYEQYF
- | TRBJ1-1 | TRBV6-5 | - | TGTGCCAGCAGTCGGGATAGTGCGACTGAAGCTTTCTTT | CASSRDSATEAFF
TRBD1 | TRBJ1-2 | TRBV9 | - | TGTGCCAGCAGCGTGGGACAGGGAAACTTCTACACCTTC | CASSVGQGNFYTF
TRBD1 | TRBJ1-2 | TRBV14 | - | TGTGCCAGCAGCCGCGGGACAGGGATCGCTAGCTATGGCTACACCTTC | CASSRGTGIASYGYTF
- | TRBJ2-4 | TRBV25-1 | - | TGTGCCAGCTTAAAGGGAGGCACCGAGGACATTCAGTACTTC | CASLKGGTEDIQYF
- | TRBJ1-1 | TRBV6-4 | - | TGTGCCAGCAGTGACTCGTACGGAGGAACTGAAGCTTTCTTT | CASSDSYGGTEAFF
TRBD1 | TRBJ2-1 | TRBV2 | - | TGTGCCAGCAGGATCCAACCCGGGACAGTAAATGAGCAGTTCTTC | CASRIQPGTVNEQFF